One and the same sample provided the 29 T cell receptor beta chains below, sequenced in a study of T cells in women clearing cervical HPV infection (dated by TCRdb to the late 2010s). The library was produced with the immunoSEQ multiplex PCR assay. The clones in this table, taken by TCRdb from immuneACCESS, are in-frame only. Not every clone is retained; where verified, under half of the shortfall comes from an unresolved V gene, and the cause of the rest is unknown. This sample's records show almost 20,000 clones. 2.5% to 3.5% of the sample goes to the ten largest clones. Sequenced sample: blood buffy coat. The receptors originated from a woman between 18 and 70 years old with a cervical HPV16 infection that either progressed to CIN3+ or cleared (not recorded which).

In regard to this clone: The CDR3 end falls 3 residues outside the read, so it is completed with the germline J gene. J is TRBJ2-2 and V is TRBV5-1, with D perhaps matching TRBD1 (6 bases). This CDR3 has 15 amino acids. Trimming pared 6 bases from V and 2 bases from J, leaving 14 bases between. Looked up from germline, CDR1 is SGHRS and CDR2 is YFSETQ. CDR3 DNA (partial): TGCGCCAGCAAACGACAGGAGACCAACACCGGGGAG. Protein product: CASKRQETNTGE. The CDR3 reads in full as CASKRQETNTGELFF.

The CDR3 region is CAWTPMGGSGGYTF. CDR3 bases read: TGTGCCTGGACCCCCATGGGGGGTTCGGGTGGC. This chain connects TRBV30 to TRBJ1-2; maybe TRBD1 (5 bases). Read sequence stops 3 residues before the CDR3 end, and the germline J gene provides the missing end. With 4 bases removed from V and 7 bases from J, the gap between germline ends came to 19 bases. The CDR3 is 14 amino acids. Germline CDR1 is GTSNPN and CDR2 is SVGIG (reference sequence).

Of note for this clone: Read coverage stops 3 residues before the CDR3 terminus; the germline J gene supplies the remainder. The chain is built from TRBV20-1 and TRBJ2-7; weak D call: TRBD2 (7 bases). Trimming took off 3 bases at V and 2 bases at J, with 17 bases between the two ends. CDR1 is DFQATT and CDR2 is SNEGSKA in the germline V gene (reference sequence). The CDR3 contains 15 residues. CDR3 DNA, as far as it was read: TGCAGTGCTAGCTCAACAAGGGGGGGAACCTACGAG. Amino acid sequence: CSASSTRGGTYE. The whole CDR3 sequence reads CSASSTRGGTYEQYF.

A remark on this clone: The read ends 3 residues early relative to the CDR3; the germline J gene fills the gap. The chain combines TRBV18 with TRBJ2-1, with 7 bases identical to TRBD1. Trimming removed 2 bases from V and 7 bases from J; junction bases left unmatched: 11. This CDR3 contains 16 residues. Germline V gene lookup returns CDR1 KGHSH and CDR2 LQKENI. The CDR3 region is CASSPTKTGIGNEQFF. Incomplete CDR3 DNA: TGTGCCAGCTCACCAACGAAGACAGGGATAGGTAATGAG.

A note on this clone: The CDR3 end lies 3 residues beyond the end of the read and is filled in from the germline J gene. The chain links TRBV19 to TRBJ2-1; TRBD1 aligns across 7 bases. The V and J ends lost 2 bases and 5 bases, in that order; junction bases with no gene match: 6. CDR3 length equals 15 residues. Germline CDR1 reads LNHDA; CDR2 reads SQIVND (reference sequence). The CDR3 is CASSISTGVHNEQFF. The CDR3 DNA, read in part, is TGTGCCAGTAGTATATCAACAGGGGTCCACAATGAG.

Notes on this clone: Read data end 3 residues before the CDR3 end; the end is taken from the germline J gene. The chain couples TRBV20-1 to TRBJ1-1; D is unresolved. CDR1 is DFQATT, CDR2 SNEGSKA, per germline (reference sequence). The V and J ends lost 6 bases and 0 bases respectively, with 5 bases between them. There are 11 residues in the CDR3. CDR3 sequence reads: CSAPMNTEAFF. The CDR3 bases that were read are TGCAGTGCCCCAATGAACACTGAA.

Concerning this clone itself: The read terminates 3 residues before the CDR3 end, so the remaining end is supplied by the germline J gene. The J gene is TRBJ1-1, the V gene TRBV20-1; D is possibly TRBD1 (5 bases). The CDR3 runs to 13 residues. The V end was cut by 6 bases, the J end by 4 bases, with 15 bases between. Germline V gene sequence: CDR1 DFQATT, CDR2 SNEGSKA (reference sequence). The CDR3 reads CSARPGRGTEAFF. The sequenced part of the CDR3 DNA is TGCAGTGCGAGACCGGGGCGGGGCACTGAA.

A word on this clone: Read coverage stops 3 residues before the CDR3 terminus; the germline J gene supplies the remainder. The chain uses TRBV5-1 and TRBJ1-4; D might be TRBD1 (5 bases). The CDR3 is 17 residues long. From germline, CDR1 is SGHRS and CDR2 YFSETQ. Trimming took 3 bases from V and 4 from J, leaving 19 bases between them. The part of the CDR3 DNA that was read is TGCGCCAGCAGCTCGTCTGGATGGGGCTCGGATAATGAAAAA. Its translation is CASSSSGWGSDNEK. The entire CDR3 reads CASSSSGWGSDNEKLFF.

To note about this clone: The read ends 3 residues early relative to the CDR3; the germline J gene fills the gap. The chain combines TRBV18 with TRBJ1-4; 8 bases map to TRBD1. There are 15 residues in the CDR3. V was pared by 4 bases and J by 6 bases, with 7 bases of the junction left unmatched. The germline V gene has CDR1 KGHSH and CDR2 LQKENI. The CDR3 DNA, read in part, is TGTGCCAGCTCACTAGCAGGGGGCAGCGATGAAAAA. Translated, it gives CASSLAGGSDEK. The complete CDR3 reads CASSLAGGSDEKLFF.

As to this clone: The read falls 3 residues short of the CDR3 end, and the missing part is taken from the germline J gene. The V and J genes are TRBV20-1 and TRBJ2-5; D remains ambiguous. This CDR3 is built from 11 residues. Germline CDR1 reads DFQATT; CDR2 reads SNEGSKA (reference sequence). V dropped 7 bases and J dropped 5 bases, with 11 bases sitting between them. The CDR3 loop reads CSVTFRETQYF. The sequenced CDR3 bases are TGCAGTGTCACTTTCAGGGAGACC.

Concerning this clone: The CDR3 goes on 3 residues after the read ends, and that part is filled in from the germline J gene. This chain uses TRBV7-2 with TRBJ1-1, with a possible D match to TRBD1 (6 bases). From germline, CDR1 is SGHTA and CDR2 FQGNSA. Trimming pared 5 bases from V and 7 bases from J, leaving 17 bases between. The CDR3 is 14 amino acids. Here the CDR3 reads CASSHSLTGHEAFF. The sequenced CDR3 bases are TGTGCCAGCAGCCATTCTCTGACAGGCCATGAA.

Note on this clone: The read ends 3 residues before the CDR3 terminus; that terminus is restored from the germline J gene. The chain joins TRBV20-1 to TRBJ2-1, with 8 bases that match TRBD1. There are 14 residues in the CDR3. Trimming cost V 6 bases and J 4 bases; bases outside gene matches: 8. CDR1 DFQATT and CDR2 SNEGSKA come from the germline V gene (reference sequence). The CDR3 loop is CSARLGDRYNEQFF. The sequenced part of the CDR3 DNA is TGCAGTGCCAGACTGGGGGACAGGTACAATGAG.

Notes on this clone: The junction and the germline gene differ at one end; a read error may be behind it. The read ends 3 residues shy of where the CDR3 ends; the end is completed using the germline J gene. V is TRBV7-7 and J is TRBJ2-1, with 10 nucleotides matching TRBD2. The CDR3 loop spans 15 amino acids. Germline CDR1 and CDR2: SSHAT and FNYEAQ (reference sequence). CDR3 DNA (partial): TGTGCTAGCAGCGTAACTAGCGGGGTGGGGGGTGAG. Its translation: CASSVTSGVGGE. In full, the CDR3 reads CASSVTSGVGGEQFF.

A remark on this clone: The DNA ends 3 residues before the CDR3 does, and the rest of the CDR3 is filled in from the germline J gene. This chain joins TRBV20-1 and TRBJ2-1, with 11 bases that match TRBD2. Germline V lookup: CDR1 DFQATT, CDR2 SNEGSKA (reference sequence). With 0 bases clipped from V and 9 bases from J, the junction kept 7 bases outside the gene matches. CDR3 size: 15 residues. CDR3 residues: CSARDASGGWGEQFF. CDR3 DNA, as far as it was read: TGCAGTGCTAGAGATGCTAGCGGGGGGTGGGGTGAG.

In regard to this clone: From the germline J gene comes the end of the CDR3, since the read stops 3 residues before it. This sequence joins TRBV20-1 and TRBJ1-2; D remains unclear. The CDR3 loop spans 11 amino acids. Germline V lookup: CDR1 DFQATT, CDR2 SNEGSKA (reference sequence). Trimming took 6 bases from V and 6 from J, leaving 11 bases between them. CDR3 sequence: CSASWRDGYTF. The sequenced CDR3 bases are TGCAGTGCCAGTTGGAGGGATGGC.

As for this clone: Read data end 3 residues before the CDR3 end; the end is taken from the germline J gene. The J gene is TRBJ1-2, the V gene TRBV19; tentative D call: TRBD1 (6 bases). CDR1 is LNHDA and CDR2 is SQIVND in the germline V gene (reference sequence). The CDR3 covers 16 residues. V dropped 5 bases and J dropped 4 bases, with 20 bases sitting between them. CDR3 sequence: CASSVPNRDPPYGYTF. The part of the CDR3 DNA that was read is TGTGCCAGTAGTGTCCCAAACAGGGATCCTCCCTATGGC.

As to this clone: The CDR3 end falls 3 residues outside the read, so it is completed with the germline J gene. V and J are TRBV20-1 and TRBJ2-1; 9 bases match TRBD2. The CDR3 covers 16 residues. Germline CDR1 and CDR2: DFQATT and SNEGSKA (reference sequence). The ends lost 3 bases at V and 0 bases at J; junction bases unmatched: 6. The CDR3 is CSARDPAGGSYNEQFF. CDR3 DNA (partial): TGCAGTGCTAGGGACCCAGCGGGGGGCTCCTACAATGAG.

In regard to this clone: The CDR3 is cut off 3 residues early in the read; its end comes from the germline J gene. The gene calls are TRBV2 and TRBJ2-3; tentatively, D is TRBD2 (7 bases). V was trimmed by 7 bases and J by 2 bases, leaving 16 bases between them. Germline CDR1 SNHLY, CDR2 FYNNEI. The length of the CDR3 is 15 residues. The part of the CDR3 DNA that was read is TGTGCCAGCAAAGGGGGGGCAGGATCCACAGATACG. This sequence encodes CASKGGAGSTDT. The whole CDR3 protein reads CASKGGAGSTDTQYF.

About this clone: The read is 3 residues too short to cover the CDR3 end, so that end is filled in from the germline J gene. This chain joins TRBV5-1 and TRBJ1-2; TRBD1 is a possible D gene (5 bases). The CDR3 is made up of 15 amino acids. Germline CDR1 reads SGHRS; CDR2 reads YFSETQ. Trimming took 4 bases from V and 1 from J, leaving 14 bases between them. The CDR3 sequence is CASSQDATVNYGYTF. The sequenced part of the CDR3 DNA is TGCGCCAGCAGCCAAGACGCGACAGTTAACTATGGC.

A remark on this clone: The sequenced fragment ends 3 residues before the CDR3 boundary, so the rest is inferred from the germline J gene. The rearrangement joins TRBV2 to TRBJ2-1; no clear D gene. The ends were cut back, 2 bases at V and 7 bases at J, with 15 bases in the middle. The CDR3 spans 15 residues. CDR1 and CDR2 (germline): SNHLY, FYNNEI. CDR3: CASSETANILNEQFF. The part of the CDR3 DNA that was read is TGTGCCAGCAGTGAAACAGCAAATATTCTTAATGAG. Supplemented by reference TRBV2 and TRBJ2-1, the full variable domain reads EPEVTQTPSHQVTQMGQEVILRCVPISNHLYFYWYRQILGQKVEFLVSFYNNEISEKSEIFDDQFSVERPDGSNFTLKIRSTKLEDSAMYFCASSETANILNEQFFGPGTRLTVL.

Comments on this clone: Sequencing ends 3 residues short of the CDR3 end; the germline J gene provides the rest. The chain recombines TRBV19 with TRBJ1-2, with D perhaps TRBD1 (6 bases). V was cut by 7 bases and J by 7 bases, with 16 bases left in between. The CDR3 consists of 13 residues. Looked up from germline, CDR1 is LNHDA and CDR2 is SQIVND (reference sequence). The CDR3 spells CASKGRDNSGYTF. The part of the CDR3 DNA that was read is TGTGCCAGTAAGGGCCGGGACAATAGTGGC.

Turning to this clone: Sequencing ends 3 residues short of the CDR3 end; the germline J gene provides the rest. The chain has TRBV20-1 and TRBJ2-2, with D perhaps TRBD2 (5 bases). Trimming cost V 3 bases and J 6 bases, with 14 bases left between them. The CDR3 consists of 14 residues. From germline, CDR1 is DFQATT and CDR2 SNEGSKA (reference sequence). The part of the CDR3 DNA that was read is TGCAGTGCTAGTAACTCACGCGGGTCCGGGGAG. Protein product: CSASNSRGSGE. Given in full, the CDR3 is CSASNSRGSGELFF.

Comments on this clone: The read halts 3 residues ahead of the CDR3 end, with the missing end drawn from the germline J gene. The chain links TRBV27 to TRBJ2-5; possible D gene TRBD2, 6 bases. This CDR3 comprises 18 residues. CDR1 and CDR2 (germline): MNHEY, SMNVEV (reference sequence). V gave up 5 bases and J gave up 4 bases, with 26 bases separating them. The CDR3 reads CASSPRFGGVPSLETQYF. The sequenced CDR3 bases are TGTGCCAGCAGTCCGCGATTTGGAGGGGTCCCGTCCTTAGAGACC.

Notes on this clone: The CDR3 end is not reached by the read, which stops 3 residues before it; the germline J gene fills it in. The chain is built from TRBV29-1 and TRBJ1-4; D is possibly TRBD1 (5 bases). The CDR3 runs 15 residues. Trimming removed 7 bases from V and 8 bases from J, with 23 bases in between. CDR1 and CDR2 from the germline V gene are SQVTM and ANQGSEA. This CDR3 reads CSADLRAGGGEKLFF. The covered CDR3 bases are TGCAGCGCCGACCTCAGGGCAGGCGGGGGGGAAAAA.

CDR3 bases read: TGCAGTGCTGGGGACAGGGTTGTTGAAAAA. Amino acids: CSAGDRVVEK. The CDR3 reads in full as CSAGDRVVEKLFF. This rearrangement joins TRBV20-1 to TRBJ1-4; 9 nucleotides line up with TRBD1. The read comes to an end 3 residues before the CDR3 does, leaving the germline J gene to fill in the end. The CDR3 length is 13 residues. The V and J ends lost 5 bases and 7 bases, in that order; junction bases with no gene match: 5. Germline assignment: CDR1 DFQATT and CDR2 SNEGSKA (reference sequence).

As concerns this clone: The CDR3 is cut off 3 residues early in the read; its end comes from the germline J gene. V usage is TRBV2 and J usage is TRBJ2-3; 14 bases fit TRBD2. V shed 7 bases and J 0 bases; nucleotides not matched to a gene: 9. Germline CDR1 is SNHLY and CDR2 is FYNNEI. The CDR3 contains 18 residues. The CDR3 bases that were read are TGTGCCAGCACCTGGACTAGCGGGGGGACCCTTAGCACAGATACG. Amino acid sequence: CASTWTSGGTLSTDT. The whole CDR3 reads CASTWTSGGTLSTDTQYF.

Comment on this clone: The read ends 3 residues early relative to the CDR3; the germline J gene fills the gap. The rearrangement uses TRBV11-2 and TRBJ2-2; 8 bases map to TRBD1. Trimming at V came to 7 bases and at J to 3 bases, leaving 7 bases not matched to a gene. CDR1 is SGHAT and CDR2 is FQNNGV in the germline V gene. This CDR3 has 15 residues. The CDR3 bases that were read are TGTGCCAGCAATCGGCAGGGGGCTTACACCGGGGAG. Translation: CASNRQGAYTGE. The complete CDR3 protein is CASNRQGAYTGELFF.

CDR3 DNA (partial): TGTGCCAGCAGCATCAGGGAAGGGGTCAGGGAGACC. Protein product: CASSIREGVRET. The complete CDR3 protein is CASSIREGVRETQYF. The gene calls are TRBV5-5 and TRBJ2-5; maybe TRBD1 (5 bases). The CDR3 end is not reached by the read, which stops 3 residues before it; the germline J gene fills it in. CDR1 is SGHKS and CDR2 is YYEKEE in the germline V gene (reference sequence). CDR3 length: 15 residues. V lost 4 bases to trimming and J lost 5 bases, with 18 bases between them.

Partial CDR3 DNA: TGTGCCAGCAGTGTTAGCAGGGCTGGCTATGGC. It yields the protein CASSVSRAGYG. The complete CDR3 reads CASSVSRAGYGYTF. The chain combines TRBV6-1 with TRBJ1-2; D perhaps matches TRBD1 (5 bases). Read sequence stops 3 residues before the CDR3 end, and the germline J gene provides the missing end. Germline loops: CDR1 MNHNS, CDR2 SASEGT. This CDR3 contains 14 residues. Trimming cost V 4 bases and J 4 bases, with 13 bases left between them.